A single sample is the source of the 17 T cell receptor beta chains below, sequenced in a study of blood T cell repertoires in COVID-19 (TCRdb year 2020). The receptor library was made with the immunoSEQ multiplex PCR assay. TCRdb provides this immuneACCESS table in a form limited to in-frame rearrangements. Some clones are lacking; in checked studies, under half of them reflect an unresolved V gene, and why the rest are absent is not known. This sample gives nearly 40,000 clones in total; 80% of them show up just once. Of the sample, about 40% falls within the top ten clones. The specimen was peripheral blood. Receptors originate from a man older than 75 with active or convalescent COVID-19.

This chain joins TRBV4-2 and TRBJ2-5; D is possibly TRBD2 (6 bases). Germline V gives CDR1 LGHNA, CDR2 YNFKEQ. Trimming pared 3 bases from V and 4 bases from J, leaving 15 bases between. This CDR3 is built from 15 residues. CDR3: CASSQTGVQGETQYF. CDR3 bases: TGTGCCAGCAGCCAGACGGGAGTCCAAGGAGAGACCCAGTACTTC.

The chain combines TRBV7-3 with TRBJ2-3, with TRBD2 matching 9 bases. Germline V gene data show CDR1 as SGHTA and CDR2 as FQGTGA. The V segment lost 5 bases and the J segment 0 bases; nucleotides outside the gene matches: 3. This CDR3 has 15 residues. CDR3 residues: CASSQLAGSTDTQYF. The CDR3 DNA follows: TGTGCCAGCAGCCAACTAGCGGGTAGCACAGATACGCAGTATTTT.

The V gene is TRBV14, the J gene TRBJ1-6, with TRBD1 as a possible D gene (6 bases). The CDR3 extends over 16 amino acids. V lost 0 bases, J lost 2 bases, and 8 bases lay in between. Germline CDR1 SGHDN, CDR2 FVKESK. CDR3 sequence (DNA): TGTGCCAGCAGCCAAGAAGGGGGAACCTATAATTCACCCCTCCACTTT. Translating gives CASSQEGGTYNSPLHF. Drawing the rest from reference TRBV14 and TRBJ1-6, the complete variable domain is EAGVTQFPSHSVIEKGQTVTLRCDPISGHDNLYWYRRVMGKEIKFLLHFVKESKQDESGMPNNRFLAERTGGTYSTLKVQPAELEDSGVYFCASSQEGGTYNSPLHFGNGTRLTVT.

This chain joins TRBV15 and TRBJ2-5; D is unresolved. CDR3 size: 12 residues. The ends were cut back, 3 bases at V and 11 bases at J, with 13 bases in the middle. Germline V gene data show CDR1 as LNHNV and CDR2 as YYDKDF (reference sequence). The DNA of the CDR3 is TGTGCCACCAGCAGTGAATCTAGGCTTCAGTACTTC. Amino acid sequence: CATSSESRLQYF. The full variable domain, rest sourced from reference TRBV15 and TRBJ2-5, is DAMVIQNPRYQVTQFGKPVTLSCSQTLNHNVMYWYQQKSSQAPKLLFHYYDKDFNNEADTPDNFQSRRPNTSFCFLDIRSPGLGDTAMYLCATSSESRLQYFGPGTRLLVL.

This chain links TRBV5-1 with TRBJ1-4; 10 bases align to TRBD1. Germline V gene sequence: CDR1 SGHRS, CDR2 YFSETQ. There are 16 residues in the CDR3. Trimming took 0 bases from V and 8 from J; bases not matched to a gene: 7. CDR3 coding DNA: TGCGCCAGCAGCTTGGGCCTAGGGGACAGGGGAGAAAAACTGTTTTTT. This sequence encodes CASSLGLGDRGEKLFF.

This clone has only a few counts. The junction departs from the called germline gene at one end, perhaps through a read error. V is TRBV7-9 and J is TRBJ2-1, with 7 nucleotides matching TRBD2. Germline CDR1 and CDR2: SEHNR and FQNEAQ (reference sequence). CDR3 length: 16 amino acids. This chain's CDR3 is CASRLDTWEGHNEQFF. The CDR3 DNA reads as TGTGCCAGCAGATTAGATACGTGGGAGGGCCACAATGAGCAGTTCTTC.

The V call is TRBV5-6, the J call TRBJ2-1; 11 nucleotides line up with TRBD2. The CDR3 sequence is 15 residues long. Trimming at V came to 4 bases and at J to 9 bases, leaving 9 bases not matched to a gene. Germline V gene data show CDR1 as SGHDT and CDR2 as YYEEEE. The DNA for the CDR3 is TGTGCCAGCAGCACGGGACTAGCGGCTTTGGGTGAGCAGTTCTTC. Its protein is CASSTGLAALGEQFF.

The rearrangement uses TRBV7-9 and TRBJ2-3; maybe TRBD1 (6 bases). With 4 bases removed from V and 4 bases from J, the gap between germline ends came to 21 bases. The CDR3 has 17 amino acids. Looked up from germline, CDR1 is SEHNR and CDR2 is FQNEAQ (reference sequence). The CDR3 protein is CASSSTTTGLGADTQYF. As DNA, the CDR3 is TGTGCCAGCAGCTCAACTACGACAGGTCTAGGAGCAGATACGCAGTATTTT.

The chain is built from TRBV11-1 and TRBJ2-7; 8 bases fit TRBD1. Germline V gene lookup returns CDR1 SGHAT and CDR2 FQDESV (reference sequence). Germline trimming cut 5 bases from V and 0 bases from J; bases unmatched to any gene: 9. The CDR3 is 16 amino acids. CDR3 nucleotide sequence: TGTGCCAGCAGCCGTTCCGGGACAGGTAACTCCTACGAGCAGTACTTC. It translates to CASSRSGTGNSYEQYF.

This clone was seen a few times. The J gene is TRBJ1-1, the V gene TRBV10-2; 10 bases agree with TRBD1. J was trimmed by 2 bases and V by 8 bases; bases with no gene match: 5. The CDR3 has 14 amino acids. Germline V gives CDR1 WSHSY, CDR2 SAAADI. CDR3 sequence (DNA): TGCGCCAGCTCGACAGGGGGCCGTAACACTGAAGCTTTCTTT. As protein: CASSTGGRNTEAFF.

Ten or more counts support this clone. The genes are TRBV19 and TRBJ2-5; D possibly corresponds to TRBD2 (6 bases). Trimming pared 5 bases from V and 9 bases from J, leaving 10 bases between. Germline V gives CDR1 LNHDA, CDR2 SQIVND (reference sequence). The CDR3 totals 11 residues. The CDR3 here is CASSAPGAQYF. CDR3 DNA: TGTGCCAGTAGTGCGCCGGGGGCCCAGTACTTC.

The CDR3 here is CASTWRLADTQYF. In DNA form, the CDR3 reads TGTGCCAGCACCTGGCGACTAGCAGATACGCAGTATTTT. The V and J genes are TRBV2 and TRBJ2-3; D possibly corresponds to TRBD2 (6 bases). Trimming took off 7 bases at V and 4 bases at J, with 12 bases between the two ends. The CDR3 totals 13 residues. The germline V gene encodes CDR1 SNHLY and CDR2 FYNNEI.

This sequence joins TRBV7-3 and TRBJ2-1; 14 nucleotides align to TRBD2. In germline, CDR1 is SGHTA, CDR2 FQGTGA. The CDR3 sequence is 15 residues long. V lost 1 base and J lost 7; bases outside the gene matches: 0. Written as DNA, the CDR3 is TGTGCCAGCAGCTTAAGGACTAGCGGGGGGAATGAGCAGTTCTTC. This translates into CASSLRTSGGNEQFF.

The chain couples TRBV6-5 to TRBJ2-5, with D tentatively TRBD1 (5 bases). V was shortened by 0 bases and J by 1 base, with 12 bases between the two germline ends. This CDR3 contains 16 residues. Germline V CDR1 and CDR2: MNHEY, SVGAGI. CDR3 in amino acids: CASSYSRGWTQETQYF. CDR3 bases: TGTGCCAGCAGTTACTCAAGGGGCTGGACCCAAGAGACCCAGTACTTC.

The count of this clone is one. The chain recombines TRBV19 with TRBJ1-6; D unresolved. Germline CDR1 and CDR2: LNHDA and SQIVND (reference sequence). CDR3 length equals 14 residues. Trimming pared 7 bases from V and 7 bases from J, leaving 14 bases between. The CDR3, as DNA: TGTGCCAGTACCCTCGGAACAGCCAATTCACCCCTCCACTTT. Translation gives CASTLGTANSPLHF.

The rearrangement links TRBV27 to TRBJ2-7; a possible D gene is TRBD2 (5 bases). Germline V gene lookup returns CDR1 MNHEY and CDR2 SMNVEV (reference sequence). CDR3 size: 14 residues. V was clipped by 4 bases and J by 0 bases, with 10 bases between them. CDR3 DNA: TGTGCCAGCAGTTCCGAGGGCTCCTCCTACGAGCAGTACTTC. This gives the protein CASSSEGSSYEQYF.

The chain employs TRBV25-1 and TRBJ2-5, with 7 bases identical to TRBD1. This CDR3 is 15 amino acids long. Germline loops: CDR1 MGHDK, CDR2 SYGVNS. V lost 5 bases to trimming and J lost 2 bases; unmatched junction nucleotides: 8. The CDR3 region is CASSTRQGPQETQYF. CDR3 DNA: TGTGCCAGCAGTACCCGACAGGGACCTCAAGAGACCCAGTACTTC.